This T cell receptor (beta chain) was captured in a study of blood T cell repertoires in COVID-19. Study-level background: PBMCs, B-cell-depleted T cells, or T cells were the source of the cDNA or gDNA that made up the material.

About this clone itself: An end of the junction differs from the germline gene, which may be a read error.

The germline gives CDR1 SGHNT, CDR2 YENEEA. There are 15 residues in the CDR3. Authors' methods: Counts of nucleated cells, estimated from reference gene primer amplification, were obtained. The method was immunoSEQ multiplex PCR; TCRdb's version includes in-frame clones alone and lacks a portion of them. The DNA was the basis for D and trimming; V, J and clone size are from that table. This table has 150,000 or so clones, more than 75% appearing once. Ages ranged from about 18 to 89 years, with residence in fewer than 25 US areas. Categorization into cohorts depended on clinical history that participants reported.

The sequence was obtained from a human donor with acute COVID-19. The donor label of this sample is uncertain. The V and J genes are TRBV11-3 and TRBJ2-7; 10 bases line up with TRBD2. Sample: PBMCs or T cells enriched from blood (not recorded which). The CDR3 DNA sequence: TGTGCCAGCAGCCCGAGCGGGGGGGCCTCCAACGAGCAGTACTTC. Protein: CASSPSGGASNEQYF.